This T cell receptor (beta chain) originates from a study of T cells in Graves' hyperthyroidism and ophthalmopathy. Study findings and constraints: Stable hyperthyroidism was told apart from ophthalmopathy by a model built on 13 V-J features.

Patients aged 18 to 65 had newly diagnosed hyperthyroidism of under 2 months' duration. RNA transcripts provided the source from which TCR beta CDR3 regions were amplified. RT-PCR in the first round (using the HTBI primer set) targeted the TCR CDR3. MiXCR, run by TCRdb on the multiplex PCR reads, gives a single entry per CDR3 protein. The table has hundreds of thousands of distinct CDR3 sequences, around 14% seen once. V was shortened by 7 bases and J by 0 bases, with 18 bases between the two germline ends. The CDR3 runs 17 residues. The sample holds many counts of this clonotype. Its antigen is currently unknown.

This receptor was taken from a young woman with Graves' hyperthyroidism. The chain recombines TRBV12-3 or TRBV12-4 with TRBJ2-2, with D perhaps matching TRBD2 (7 bases). The source material was blood. The CDR3 here is CASTQRGGGPNTGELFF. The CDR3, as DNA: TGTGCCAGCACCCAGCGAGGGGGGGGACCGAACACCGGGGAGCTGTTTTTT.